The 16 T cell receptor delta chains in this list originate from one sample, sequenced in a study of γδ T cells in repeated Plasmodium falciparum infection. Flow sorting of PBMC yielded separate Vgamma9/Vdelta2+ and Vdelta2-negative gammadelta T cell populations for bulk repertoire analysis. TCRdb used CATT to re-call clones from the multiplex PCR reads. This table holds 70,000 to 95,000 delta-chain clones, approximately 1.4% found once. Sample: gamma-delta T cells from blood. All receptors derive from a pool of human donors (malaria-infected and uninfected, not separated).

As regards this clone: TCRdb's protein, taken from a much larger clone, differs from this DNA's translation at residue 9, likely owing to a read error; the protein displayed comes from the DNA. V and J are TRDV1 and TRDJ1, with D tentatively TRDD3 (7 bases). V dropped 6 bases and J dropped 0 bases, with 38 bases sitting between them. Germline CDR1 TSWWSYY, CDR2 QGS. The CDR3 loop spans 23 amino acids. As DNA, the CDR3 is TGTGCTCTTGGAAAAAAGGGCCCGCCTCCTACGAGATGGGGGACCCAGTACACCGATAAACTCATCTTT. Translating it yields CALGKKGPPPTRWGTQYTDKLIF.

This clone was found a few times. The protein TCRdb gives is from a much larger clone and does not agree with this DNA's translation at residue 8, likely a read error; the protein shown here comes from the DNA. V is TRDV2 and J is TRDJ1; maybe TRDD3 (6 bases). Germline CDR1 and CDR2: GEAIGNYY and EKD. The length of the CDR3 is 17 residues. Trimming shortened V by 0 bases and J by 0 bases, and 16 bases separated the two germline ends. The CDR3 region has the DNA TGTGCCTGTGACACCGTGGGGATTACTCTGTACACCGATAAACTCATCTTT. Translated, it gives CACDTVGITLYTDKLIF.

This clone was seen more than once but under ten times. Given a far larger clone just one base away, this is likely a sequencing read error. The same CDR3 also results from other DNA sequences found in this sample. The V gene is TRDV1; the J gene was not called; no DNA check was done on the table's D call, TRDD3. Germline values: CDR1 TSWWSYY, CDR2 QGS. This CDR3 has 16 amino acids. CDR3 coding DNA: TGTGCTCTTGGGGAGAAGCTACGGGCCCTCCTTATACCCCTCATCTTT. As protein: CALGEKLRALLIPLIF.

This clone was picked up a small number of times. This DNA translates differently at residue 13 from the TCRdb protein, which is that of a much larger clone; a read error is likely, and the protein shown is the DNA's own translation. The chain recombines TRDV1 with TRDJ4, with TRDD3 matching 11 bases. TCRdb is silent on the J gene; assignment here came from matching the DNA to germline. CDR1 is TSWWSYY and CDR2 is QGS in the germline V gene. The CDR3 consists of 25 residues. The V gene end was trimmed by 4 bases and the J gene end by 3 bases; junction bases not matched to a gene: 37. CDR3 residues: CALGGPHGRLVPNDHVLGDKGPLIF. The CDR3 DNA sequence: TGTGCTCTTGGGGGTCCCCATGGACGGCTTGTCCCAAACGACCATGTACTGGGGGATAAAGGACCCCTGATCTTT.

This clone was detected only a few times. A read error is likely here: a far larger clone is one base away. Other DNA sequences in this sample translate to the same CDR3. The V and J genes are TRDV3 and TRDJ1, with 10 bases lining up with TRDD3. The CDR3 consists of 16 residues. With 3 bases clipped from V and 6 bases from J, the junction kept 16 bases outside the gene matches. The germline CDR1 and CDR2 sequences are TVYSNPD and GDNSRS (reference sequence). The CDR3, as DNA: TGTGCCTTGATTCGTCCGACTGGGGGATTTCCGAATAAACTCATCTTT. Translated, it gives CALIRPTGGFPNKLIF.

This clone was picked up a small number of times. The protein held in TCRdb is that of a much larger clone and does not match this DNA's translation at residue 3, likely because of a read error; the protein shown is translated from the DNA. The chain carries TRDV1 and TRDJ1, with D perhaps TRDD3 (6 bases). The J gene, absent from TCRdb, was called here by matching the DNA to germline. The germline gives CDR1 TSWWSYY, CDR2 QGS. The CDR3 loop spans 18 amino acids. The CDR3 here is CAPGERTFGPMYTDKLIF. Written as DNA, the CDR3 is TGTGCTCCTGGGGAACGTACGTTTGGACCGATGTACACCGATAAACTCATCTTT.

This clone was counted many times. The protein held in TCRdb is that of a much larger clone and does not match this DNA's translation at residue 8, likely because of a read error; the protein shown is translated from the DNA. This chain connects TRDV1 to TRDJ1; D possibly corresponds to TRDD3 (5 bases). The germline CDR1 and CDR2 sequences are TSWWSYY and QGS. V lost 2 bases to trimming and J lost 1 base, with 26 bases between them. This CDR3 is 20 amino acids long. The CDR3 sequence is CALGENSRPSSGVLTDKLIF. CDR3 DNA: TGTGCTCTTGGGGAAAACAGCAGGCCATCCTCGGGGGTCCTCACCGATAAACTCATCTTT.

On this clone itself: TCRdb has a much larger clone's protein, which differs at residue 17 from the translation of this DNA, likely because of a read error; what is shown is the protein translated from the DNA. The V gene is TRDV1; the J gene was not called; TRDD3 was called by the table and not checked on the DNA. In germline, CDR1 is TSWWSYY, CDR2 QGS. The CDR3 runs to 19 residues. The CDR3 loop is CALGELYNSDWGYTDKPIF. The CDR3 DNA follows: TGTGCTCTTGGGGAACTTTATAACTCGGACTGGGGGTACACCGATAAACCCATCTTT.

A few counts support this clone. The protein TCRdb gives is from a much larger clone and does not agree with this DNA's translation at residue 7, likely a read error; the protein shown here comes from the DNA. The chain employs TRDV1 and TRDJ1, with 8 bases that match TRDD3. The ends lost 5 bases at V and 8 bases at J; junction bases unmatched: 25. Germline values: CDR1 TSWWSYY, CDR2 QGS. The CDR3 loop spans 19 amino acids. This CDR3 is CALGPRKFLGGWGTDKLIF. The CDR3 bases are TGTGCTCTTGGGCCCCGGAAGTTCCTAGGAGGCTGGGGGACAGACAAACTCATCTTT.

This clone was detected only a few times. A read error is the likely source, as a far larger clone sits one nucleotide away. V is TRDV1 and J is TRDJ1, with TRDD2 identical over 7 bases. Because TCRdb records no J gene, it was assigned here through a match of the DNA to germline. Germline values: CDR1 TSWWSYY, CDR2 QGS. The CDR3 has 18 residues. Trimming at V came to 3 bases and at J to 0 bases, leaving 13 bases not matched to a gene. Here the CDR3 reads CALGEPLLPPFYTDKLIF. Here the CDR3 DNA reads TGTGCTCTTGGGGAGCCTCTCCTTCCTCCGTTTTACACCGATAAACTCATCTTT.

The table lists this clone with a few counts. The protein that TCRdb holds for this DNA derives from a much larger clone and differs from the translated DNA at residue 9, which likely indicates a read error; the protein shown here is translated from the DNA. The V and J genes are TRDV2 and TRDJ1, with 7 nucleotides matching TRDD3. TCRdb leaves out the J gene; it was filled in here by matching the DNA to germline. V lost 0 bases and J lost 0; bases outside the gene matches: 3. This CDR3 region has 15 residues. From germline, CDR1 is GEAIGNYY and CDR2 EKD. Written as DNA, the CDR3 is TGTGCCTGTGACACCGGGGGATTCGACACCGATAAACTCATCTTT. As protein: CACDTGGFDTDKLIF.

About this clone: The TCRdb protein, from a much larger clone, departs from this DNA's translation at residue 3, likely by read error; the protein shown derives from the DNA. The chain joins TRDV1 to TRDJ1; possibly TRDD3 for D (5 bases). The J gene, not given by TCRdb, was assigned here from a germline match of the nucleotide sequence. The CDR3 is 19 amino acids. Germline-derived CDR1 and CDR2 are TSWWSYY and QGS. V lost 10 bases to trimming and J lost 0 bases, with 30 bases between them. The CDR3 reads CAHPQIRPRSLGYTDKLIF. CDR3 coding DNA: TGTGCTCATCCTCAAATTCGGCCTCGTAGTCTGGGATACACCGATAAACTCATCTTT.

Turning to this clone: TCRdb pairs this DNA with a much larger clone's protein that differs at residue 20, likely a read error; the protein shown was translated from the DNA. The V gene call is TRDV1, and the J gene call is absent; the D segment call TRDD3 is taken from the table without a DNA check. Germline CDR1 reads TSWWSYY; CDR2 reads QGS. The CDR3 totals 22 residues. The CDR3 loop is CALGEPGPSNTGASSEADKPIF. The CDR3 coding sequence is TGTGCTCTTGGGGAACCAGGCCCCTCCAATACTGGGGCATCTAGTGAGGCCGATAAACCCATCTTT.

This clone has a handful of counts. One base separates it from a far larger clone, so it is likely a read error. Other DNA sequences from this sample encode an identical CDR3 as well. The chain combines TRDV1 with TRDJ1, with TRDD3 matching over 9 bases. TCRdb records no J gene; here it was assigned by comparing the DNA to germline. The germline gives CDR1 TSWWSYY, CDR2 QGS. The CDR3 runs to 14 residues. Losses at the gene ends were 4 bases for V and 8 bases for J; bases not matched to a gene: 8. In nucleotides, the CDR3 is TGTGCTCTTGGGGTTCAGGTACTGGGGGAAAAACTCATCTTT. Translating it yields CALGVQVLGEKLIF.

This clone was seen a handful of times. This chain links TRDV1 with TRDJ1, with TRDD3 matching over 8 bases. TCRdb does not report a J gene; here it was assigned by matching the DNA to germline references. The CDR3 extends over 20 amino acids. Germline V lookup: CDR1 TSWWSYY, CDR2 QGS. The ends lost 2 bases at V and 10 bases at J; junction bases unmatched: 27. The CDR3 DNA sequence: TGTGCTCTTGGGGAAGGTCAGGGTCCTTCCCCTTACTGGGGGCCGAAAAGACTCATCTTT. Its translation: CALGEGQGPSPYWGPKRLIF.

On this clone itself: Only one base separates this from a far larger clonotype, so it likely reflects a read error. This specimen includes other DNA sequences encoding the same CDR3. V gene TRDV1 combines with J gene TRDJ1; 9 nucleotides align to TRDD3. The CDR3 loop spans 21 amino acids. Germline V gene lookup returns CDR1 TSWWSYY and CDR2 QGS. The CDR3 region has the DNA TGTGCTCTTGGGGAAAGCACTAGGTACTGGGGGACCCGGGGGTACACCGATAAGCTCATCTTT. This codes for CALGESTRYWGTRGYTDKLIF.